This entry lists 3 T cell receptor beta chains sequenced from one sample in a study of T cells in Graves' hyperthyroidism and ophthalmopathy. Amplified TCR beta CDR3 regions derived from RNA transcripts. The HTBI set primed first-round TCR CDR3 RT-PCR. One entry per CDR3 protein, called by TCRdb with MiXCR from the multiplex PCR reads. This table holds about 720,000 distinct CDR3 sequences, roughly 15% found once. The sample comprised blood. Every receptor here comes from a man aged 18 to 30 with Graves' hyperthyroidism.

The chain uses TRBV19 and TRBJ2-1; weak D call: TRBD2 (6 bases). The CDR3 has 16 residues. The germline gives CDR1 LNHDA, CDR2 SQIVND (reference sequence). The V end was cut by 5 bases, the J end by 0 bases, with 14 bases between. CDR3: CASSPLRDSSYNEQFF. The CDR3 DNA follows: TGTGCCAGTAGTCCTTTGCGGGATAGCTCCTACAATGAGCAGTTCTTC.

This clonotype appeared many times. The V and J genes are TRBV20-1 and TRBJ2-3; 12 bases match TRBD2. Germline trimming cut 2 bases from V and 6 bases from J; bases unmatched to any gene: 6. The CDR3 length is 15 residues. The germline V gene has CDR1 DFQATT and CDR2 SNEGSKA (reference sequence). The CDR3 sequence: CSARLAGGPRDTQYF. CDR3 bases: TGCAGTGCTAGACTAGCGGGAGGGCCTAGGGATACGCAGTATTTT.

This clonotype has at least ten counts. The CDR3 is CSARDQSRGTQYF. The CDR3 nucleotides read TGCAGTGCTAGAGATCAGTCGAGGGGTACGCAGTATTTT. This chain connects TRBV20-1 to TRBJ2-3; D assignment may be TRBD1 or TRBD2 (5 bases each). Germline-derived CDR1 and CDR2 are DFQATT and SNEGSKA (reference sequence). The V and J ends lost 0 bases and 8 bases respectively, with 12 bases between them. This CDR3 has 13 amino acids.